These T cell receptor beta chains were read from a single sample in a study of shared clonotypes between healthy human individuals. The protocol was immunoSEQ multiplex PCR, while the TCRdb copy is restricted to in-frame clones and leaves out a portion. The table lists about 110,000 clones, 68% of them singletons. Sequencing input: memory CD8+ T cells sorted from blood. All receptors come from a woman aged 25 to 39 in good health. CDR3s include the opening cysteine and the closing phenylalanine or tryptophan. A D gene is named only where the DNA matches it firmly. Rows may omit the clone size; those that give it use once, few, many or a size class.

D gene	V gene	clone size	J gene	CDR3 DNA	CDR3 protein
-	TRBV11-2	once	TRBJ2-1	TGTGCCAGCAGCGTACGCGAGGGCTCCTACAATGAGCAGTTCTTC	CASSVREGSYNEQFF
-	TRBV28	-	TRBJ2-1	TGTGCCAGCAGTCGCCTAGCCTTCAGAGGCTACAATGAGCAGTTCTTC	CASSRLAFRGYNEQFF
TRBD1	TRBV20-1	-	TRBJ1-1	TGCAGTGCTTCAGGGGGCAGGGCTTTCTTT	CSASGGRAFF
TRBD2	TRBV25-1	-	TRBJ2-1	TGTGCCAGCAGTAATGGGGCTAGCGGGAGGAATGAGCAGTTCTTC	CASSNGASGRNEQFF
TRBD2	TRBV5-1	-	TRBJ2-2	TGCGCCAGCAGCTTCAAGACTAGCGGGACCACCGGGGAGCTGTTTTTT	CASSFKTSGTTGELFF
-	TRBV11-3	once	TRBJ2-7	TGTGCCAGCAGCTCGCGGGACTTGCCCTACGAGCAGTACTTC	CASSSRDLPYEQYF
-	TRBV16	few	TRBJ2-7	TGTGCCAGCAGCCAAGGGTTTTCGCCCTACGAGCAGTACTTC	CASSQGFSPYEQYF
-	TRBV13	-	TRBJ1-4	TGTGCCAGCAGAGGGAGTGTTCGCGAAAAACTGTTTTTT	CASRGSVREKLFF
-	TRBV30	-	TRBJ1-5	TGTGCCTGGAGTAGAGAGGGTGTCCAGCCCCAGCATTTT	CAWSREGVQPQHF
-	TRBV6-1	few	TRBJ1-2	TGTGCCAGCAGTGAAGAAACAGGAGGGGTCTATGGCTACACCTTC	CASSEETGGVYGYTF
-	TRBV28	once	TRBJ2-1	TGTGCCAGCAGTTTCACCTTAAACAATGAGCAGTTCTTC	CASSFTLNNEQFF
-	TRBV6-5	-	TRBJ1-2	TGTGCCAGCAGTTACTCGGGGGGTAGCTATGGCTACACCTTC	CASSYSGGSYGYTF
-	TRBV7-7	-	TRBJ2-3	TGTGCCAGCAGCTTAACTGAAGGGCCGCGGTACGGTACAGATACGCAGTATTTT	CASSLTEGPRYGTDTQYF
TRBD2	TRBV6-4	-	TRBJ2-7	TGTGCCAGCAGTCCGACTAGCGGGGTCGACGAGCAGTACTTC	CASSPTSGVDEQYF
-	TRBV30	-	TRBJ2-7	TGTGCCTGGAGGCGCGGTAGCAGTTACGAGCAGTACTTC	CAWRRGSSYEQYF
TRBD1	TRBV14	-	TRBJ2-3	TGTGCCAGCAGCCAGACAGGGCTAGATACGCAGTATTTT	CASSQTGLDTQYF
-	TRBV27	-	TRBJ2-7	TGTGCCAGCACCACCTCCTTAGGGGGAAACGAGCAGTACTTC	CASTTSLGGNEQYF
-	TRBV4-2	-	TRBJ2-7	TGTGCCAGCGGGTTTGGGGGCCTGGCGGAGGGGGACGAGCAGTACTTC	CASGFGGLAEGDEQYF
-	TRBV5-4	-	TRBJ1-4	TGTGCCAGCAGGGGGGCGGACAGCGGCGAGGAAAAACTGTTTTTT	CASRGADSGEEKLFF
-	TRBV6-7	-	TRBJ2-7	TGTGCCAGCAGTCCAAATCCCGCGGGACACTACGAGCAGTACTTC	CASSPNPAGHYEQYF
TRBD1	TRBV15	-	TRBJ1-5	TGTGCCACCACCGAGGGGGCGGGTCAGCCCCAGCATTTT	CATTEGAGQPQHF
-	TRBV6-6	-	TRBJ2-1	TGTGCCAGCAGCCACAGGAGCTCCTACAATGAGCAGTTCTTC	CASSHRSSYNEQFF
-	TRBV20-1	-	TRBJ1-2	TGCAGTGCTACAGGTCTCAATGGCTACACCTTC	CSATGLNGYTF
TRBD1	TRBV7-6	-	TRBJ2-7	TGTGCCAGCAGCTTCCCTCTAGTGGCAGGGGGCGAGCAGTACTTC	CASSFPLVAGGEQYF
-	TRBV9	once	TRBJ2-3	TGTGCCAGCAGCCCACGCAGATGGACGGTTCGAGACACAGATACGCAGTATTTT	CASSPRRWTVRDTDTQYF
-	TRBV7-9	-	TRBJ2-6	TGTGCCAGCAGCTCTCCGCCCACTGGGGCCAACGTCCTGACTTTC	CASSSPPTGANVLTF
-	TRBV9	-	TRBJ1-2	TGTGCCAGCAGCCCCAGACAGGTGGTGGGGCTACTATATGGCTACACCTTC	CASSPRQVVGLLYGYTF
-	TRBV7-8	-	TRBJ2-7	TGTGCCAGCAGCTTAGCGGAAACCCTAACTAACGTCTACGAGCAGTACTTC	CASSLAETLTNVYEQYF
TRBD1	TRBV5-4	-	TRBJ1-6	TGTGCCAGCAGCTTTGACAGGGAGAATTCACCCCTCCACTTT	CASSFDRENSPLHF
TRBD2	TRBV5-1	-	TRBJ2-3	TGCGCCAGCAGCACGCTGGGACTAGCGGGAGGGGTGGGCGACACAGATACGCAGTATTTT	CASSTLGLAGGVGDTDTQYF
TRBD2	TRBV30	-	TRBJ2-7	TGTGCCTGGAGCCCTCGGGTGGGCGGGAGTTTCCGCGAGCAGTACTTC	CAWSPRVGGSFREQYF
-	TRBV2	-	TRBJ1-4	TGTGCCAGCAGTGAATGGGAGGAGAATGAAAAACTGTTTTTT	CASSEWEENEKLFF
-	TRBV6-6	-	TRBJ1-5	TGTGCCAGCAGTTTCGCCCAGGGAGGCAATCAGCCCCAGCATTTT	CASSFAQGGNQPQHF
TRBD1	TRBV9	once	TRBJ1-1	TGTGCCAGCAGCGCAGAGGGACAGGGAAACCTCAACACTGAAGCTTTCTTT	CASSAEGQGNLNTEAFF
-	TRBV30	-	TRBJ1-3	TGTGCCTGGAGTGTAGGGGTCTCTGGAAACACCATATATTTT	CAWSVGVSGNTIYF
-	TRBV7-8	-	TRBJ2-7	TGTGCCAGCAGCCCAGCGGCGGGTTACTCCTACGAGCAGTACTTC	CASSPAAGYSYEQYF
-	TRBV6-1	many	TRBJ2-6	TGTGCCAGCAGTGAAGATGAGGGCTCTGGGGCCAACGTCCTGACTTTC	CASSEDEGSGANVLTF
-	TRBV4-1	-	TRBJ2-1	TGCGCCAGCAGCCCTAGGGGCCTCTCGAACAATGAGCAGTTCTTC	CASSPRGLSNNEQFF
TRBD2	TRBV7-9	-	TRBJ2-7	TGTGCCAGCAGCTCCGGGGGGGGACTAGCTACTCTCGAGCAGTACTTC	CASSSGGGLATLEQYF
-	TRBV11-3	-	TRBJ2-1	TGTGCCAGCAGCGGTAGGGGCTCCTACAATGAGCAGTTCTTC	CASSGRGSYNEQFF
-	TRBV20-1	-	TRBJ1-2	TGCAGTGGATGGGACTATGGCTACACCTTC	CSGWDYGYTF
TRBD1	TRBV6-1	-	TRBJ2-2	TGTGCCAGCAGCCCGCAGGGGGCGCTCACCGGGGAGCTGTTTTTT	CASSPQGALTGELFF
TRBD2	TRBV6-4	-	TRBJ2-3	TGTGCCAGCAGTGTCTTAGCGGGAGCCACAGATACGCAGTATTTT	CASSVLAGATDTQYF
-	TRBV25-1	many	TRBJ2-7	TGTGCCAGCAGTGAAGAGGGCAACTACGAGCAGTACTTC	CASSEEGNYEQYF
TRBD1	TRBV7-8	few	TRBJ1-1	TGTGCCAGCAGCCGATTACCGGGGACAGGGGCGGCTGAAGCTTTCTTT	CASSRLPGTGAAEAFF
-	TRBV6-6	-	TRBJ2-5	TGTGCCAGCAGTTCCCAGGCCCAAGAGACCCAGTACTTC	CASSSQAQETQYF
-	TRBV25-1	many	TRBJ2-2	TGTGCCAGCAGTGAGGCCGGGGAGCTGTTTTTT	CASSEAGELFF